Each of the 7 T cell receptor beta chains below was sequenced from the same sample in a study of T cell changes during pregnancy in multiple sclerosis. Libraries were prepared by immunoSEQ multiplex PCR; TCRdb keeps only in-frame clonotypes and omits some of them. The table lists about 36,000 clones, roughly nine tenths of them singletons. This material consisted of CD4+ T cells from peripheral blood mononuclear cells, taken after pregnancy. The receptors were gathered from a female donor with multiple sclerosis, enrolled in a pregnancy study.

The chain combines TRBV6-1 with TRBJ2-7, with D perhaps TRBD1 (6 bases). V was clipped by 2 bases and J by 5 bases, with 16 bases between them. The CDR3 is 15 amino acids. Germline assignment: CDR1 MNHNS and CDR2 SASEGT. CDR3 region: CASSESKTGNHEQYF. The CDR3 DNA reads as TGTGCCAGCAGTGAAAGCAAAACAGGGAACCACGAGCAGTACTTC.

V gene TRBV28 combines with J gene TRBJ2-7; 9 bases fit TRBD1. V gave up 6 bases and J gave up 2 bases; unmatched junction bases: 8. The length of the CDR3 is 15 residues. CDR1 and CDR2 from the germline V gene are MDHEN and SYDVKM. The CDR3 sequence is CASSRTGEGTYEQYF. The CDR3 DNA reads TGTGCCAGCAGCCGGACAGGGGAGGGTACCTACGAGCAGTACTTC.

V and J are TRBV28 and TRBJ2-1, with 7 bases lining up with TRBD1. The V gene end was trimmed by 6 bases and the J gene end by 12 bases; junction bases not matched to a gene: 11. Germline CDR1 MDHEN, CDR2 SYDVKM. The CDR3 has 13 residues. CDR3 DNA: TGTGCCAGCAGAAGGGACAGCCCCGAGGTGCAGTTCTTC. It translates to CASRRDSPEVQFF. The entire variable domain, with the rest obtained from reference TRBV28 and TRBJ2-1, is as follows: DVKVTQSSRYLVKRTGEKVFLECVQDMDHENMFWYRQDPGLGLRLIYFSYDVKMKEKGDIPEGYSVSREKKERFSLILESASTNQTSMYLCASRRDSPEVQFFGPGTRLTVL.

J is TRBJ2-3 and V is TRBV7-2; D unresolved. This CDR3 region has 14 residues. Trimming left V 5 bases short and J 0 bases short, with 9 bases between. Germline CDR1 reads SGHTA; CDR2 reads FQGNSA. This chain's CDR3 is CASSRLHSTDTQYF. CDR3 DNA sequence: TGTGCCAGCAGCCGACTGCATAGCACAGATACGCAGTATTTT.

CDR3 DNA sequence: TGTGCCAGCAGCCCTGGCACTAGAGGCATGAATGAGCAGTTCTTC. Amino acids: CASSPGTRGMNEQFF. This chain connects TRBV6-4 to TRBJ2-1; TRBD2 is a possible D gene (5 bases). Germline values: CDR1 MRHNA, CDR2 SNTAGT. The CDR3 extends over 15 amino acids. Trimming left V 6 bases short and J 7 bases short, with 19 bases between.

V usage is TRBV20-1 and J usage is TRBJ1-5; D call uncertain. The V end was cut by 0 bases, the J end by 13 bases, with 10 bases between. Per germline, CDR1 DFQATT and CDR2 SNEGSKA (reference sequence). This CDR3 is built from 11 residues. The CDR3 DNA reads TGCAGTGCTAGAGAAGTGGTGACTCAGCATTTT. The encoded protein is CSAREVVTQHF.

V usage is TRBV5-1 and J usage is TRBJ2-1; possibly TRBD2 for D (6 bases). V was pared by 4 bases and J by 9 bases, with 17 bases between. CDR3 length equals 14 residues. Looked up from germline, CDR1 is SGHRS and CDR2 is YFSETQ. The DNA for the CDR3 is TGCGCCAGCAGCCGGGACTTTTCGGGGCCTGAGCAGTTCTTC. Protein: CASSRDFSGPEQFF. Full variable domain (outside the CDR3, taken from reference TRBV5-1 and TRBJ2-1): KAGVTQTPRYLIKTRGQQVTLSCSPISGHRSVSWYQQTPGQGLQFLFEYFSETQRNKGNFPGRFSGRQFSNSRSEMNVSTLELGDSALYLCASSRDFSGPEQFFGPGTRLTVL.